This TCR beta chain was captured in a study of blood T cell repertoires in COVID-19. The table came from immunoSEQ multiplex PCR; TCRdb's copy has only in-frame clones and leaves some out. The sample lists 400,000 or so clones, around 87% seen once, with 1.1% in the top ten. All enrollees were about 18 to 95 years old and from 24 US areas. The TCR comes from a man aged 25-45 years who had recovered from COVID-19. Input material: PBMCs or T cells enriched from blood (not recorded which).

The CDR3 loop reads CASREDGTGQPQHF. CDR3 nucleotide sequence: TGTGCCAGCAGGGAAGATGGAACGGGTCAGCCCCAGCATTTT. V and J are TRBV28 and TRBJ1-5; D gene ambiguous. The germline CDR1 and CDR2 sequences are MDHEN and SYDVKM. The length of the CDR3 is 14 residues. Trimming shortened V by 6 bases and J by 6 bases, and 15 bases separated the two germline ends.